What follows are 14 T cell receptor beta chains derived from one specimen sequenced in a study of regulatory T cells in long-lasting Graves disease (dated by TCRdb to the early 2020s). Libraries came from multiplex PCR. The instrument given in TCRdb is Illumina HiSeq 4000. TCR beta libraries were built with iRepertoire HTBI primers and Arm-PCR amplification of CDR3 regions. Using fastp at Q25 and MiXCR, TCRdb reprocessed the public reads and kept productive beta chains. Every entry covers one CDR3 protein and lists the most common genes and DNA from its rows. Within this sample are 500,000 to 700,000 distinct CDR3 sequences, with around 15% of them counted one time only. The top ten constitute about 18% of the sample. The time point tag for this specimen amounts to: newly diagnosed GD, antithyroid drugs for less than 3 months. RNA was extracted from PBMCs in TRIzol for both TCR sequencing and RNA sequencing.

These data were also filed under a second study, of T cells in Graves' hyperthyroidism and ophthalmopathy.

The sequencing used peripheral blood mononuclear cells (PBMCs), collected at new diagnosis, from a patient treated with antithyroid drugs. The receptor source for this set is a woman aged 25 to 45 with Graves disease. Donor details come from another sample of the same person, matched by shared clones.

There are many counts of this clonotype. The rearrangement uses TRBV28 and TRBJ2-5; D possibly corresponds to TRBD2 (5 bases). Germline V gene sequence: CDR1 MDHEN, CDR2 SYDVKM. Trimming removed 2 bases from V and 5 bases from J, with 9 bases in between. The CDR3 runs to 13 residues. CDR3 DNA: TGTGCCAGCAGTTTAAAGGGAGAGGAGACCCAGTACTTC. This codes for CASSLKGEETQYF. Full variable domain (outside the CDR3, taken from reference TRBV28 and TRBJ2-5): DVKVTQSSRYLVKRTGEKVFLECVQDMDHENMFWYRQDPGLGLRLIYFSYDVKMKEKGDIPEGYSVSREKKERFSLILESASTNQTSMYLCASSLKGEETQYFGPGTRLLVL.

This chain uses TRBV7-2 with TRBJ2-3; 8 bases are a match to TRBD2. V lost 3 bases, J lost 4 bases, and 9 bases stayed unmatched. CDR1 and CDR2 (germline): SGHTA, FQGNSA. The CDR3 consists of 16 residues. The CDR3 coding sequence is TGTGCCAGCAGCTTGGGATCGGGAGGGGGGTCAGATACGCAGTATTTT. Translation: CASSLGSGGGSDTQYF.

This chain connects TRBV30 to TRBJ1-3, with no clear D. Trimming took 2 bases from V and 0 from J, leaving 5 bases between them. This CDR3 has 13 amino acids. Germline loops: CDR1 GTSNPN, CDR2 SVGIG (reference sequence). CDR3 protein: CAWSLVSGNTIYF. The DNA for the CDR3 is TGTGCCTGGAGTCTGGTCTCTGGAAACACCATATATTTT.

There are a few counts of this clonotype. The CDR3 DNA is TGTGCCAGCAGGCCCGGGACTCTCATTAACTATGGCTACACCTTC. Translated: CASRPGTLINYGYTF. The V gene is TRBV6-1, the J gene TRBJ1-2; weak D call: TRBD1 (5 bases). Germline assignment: CDR1 MNHNS and CDR2 SASEGT. V was clipped by 6 bases and J by 1 base, with 15 bases between them. The CDR3 covers 15 residues.

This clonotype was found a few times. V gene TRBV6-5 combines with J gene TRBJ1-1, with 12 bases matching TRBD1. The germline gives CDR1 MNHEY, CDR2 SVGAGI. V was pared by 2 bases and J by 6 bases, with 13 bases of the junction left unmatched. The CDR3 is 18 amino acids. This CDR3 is CASSYGGGTGGWRAEAFF. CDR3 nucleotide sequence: TGTGCCAGCAGTTACGGGGGGGGGACAGGGGGCTGGAGGGCTGAAGCTTTCTTT.

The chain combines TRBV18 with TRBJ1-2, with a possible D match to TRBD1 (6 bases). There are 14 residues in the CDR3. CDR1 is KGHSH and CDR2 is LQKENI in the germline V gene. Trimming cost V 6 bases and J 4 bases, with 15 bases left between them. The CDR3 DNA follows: TGTGCCAGCTCTCGATCGAGGGGGGGCTATGGCTACACCTTC. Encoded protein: CASSRSRGGYGYTF.

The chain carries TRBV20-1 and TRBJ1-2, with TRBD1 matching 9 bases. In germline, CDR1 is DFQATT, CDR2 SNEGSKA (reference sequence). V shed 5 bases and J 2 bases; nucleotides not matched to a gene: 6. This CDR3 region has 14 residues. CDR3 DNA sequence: TGCAGTGCTCCCTCCGGGACAGGGAACTATGGCTACACCTTC. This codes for CSAPSGTGNYGYTF.

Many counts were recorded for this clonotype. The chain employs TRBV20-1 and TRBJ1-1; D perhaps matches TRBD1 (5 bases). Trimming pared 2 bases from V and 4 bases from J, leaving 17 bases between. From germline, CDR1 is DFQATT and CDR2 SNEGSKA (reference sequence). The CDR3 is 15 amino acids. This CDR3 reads CSARLGGKGATEAFF. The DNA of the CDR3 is TGCAGTGCTAGATTGGGAGGGAAAGGGGCCACTGAAGCTTTCTTT.

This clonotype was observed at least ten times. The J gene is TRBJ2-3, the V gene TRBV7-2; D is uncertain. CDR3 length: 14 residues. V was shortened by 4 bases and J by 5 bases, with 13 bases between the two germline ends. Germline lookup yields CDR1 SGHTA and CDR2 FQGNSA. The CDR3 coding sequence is TGTGCCAGCAGCTCCCCCCCGACCGGAGATACGCAGTATTTT. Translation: CASSSPPTGDTQYF.

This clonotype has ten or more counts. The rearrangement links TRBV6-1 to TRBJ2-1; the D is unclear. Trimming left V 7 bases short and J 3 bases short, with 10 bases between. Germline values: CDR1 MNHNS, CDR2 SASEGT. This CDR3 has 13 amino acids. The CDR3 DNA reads TGTGCCAGCATGGATAATAGCTACAATGAGCAGTTCTTC. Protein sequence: CASMDNSYNEQFF.

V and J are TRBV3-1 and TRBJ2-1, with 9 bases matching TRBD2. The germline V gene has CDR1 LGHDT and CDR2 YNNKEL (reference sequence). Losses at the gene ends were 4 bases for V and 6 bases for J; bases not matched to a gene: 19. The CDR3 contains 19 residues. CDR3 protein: CASSRTHYISGSSGNEQFF. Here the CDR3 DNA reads TGTGCCAGCAGCCGAACTCACTATATTAGCGGGAGTTCGGGCAATGAGCAGTTCTTC.

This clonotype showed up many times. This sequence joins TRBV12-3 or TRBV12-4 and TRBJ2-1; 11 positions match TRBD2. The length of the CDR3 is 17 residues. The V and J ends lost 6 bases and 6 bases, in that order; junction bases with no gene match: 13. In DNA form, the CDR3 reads TGTGCCAGCAGCTCACCTTACCTAGCGGGAGGAAGCAATGAGCAGTTCTTC. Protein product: CASSSPYLAGGSNEQFF.

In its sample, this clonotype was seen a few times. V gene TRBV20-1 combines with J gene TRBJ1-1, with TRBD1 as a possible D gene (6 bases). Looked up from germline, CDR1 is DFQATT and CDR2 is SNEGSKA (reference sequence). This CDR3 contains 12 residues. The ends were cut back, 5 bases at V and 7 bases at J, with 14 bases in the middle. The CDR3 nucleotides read TGCAGTGCTCGGACAGACCGGGGTGAAGCTTTCTTT. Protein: CSARTDRGEAFF.

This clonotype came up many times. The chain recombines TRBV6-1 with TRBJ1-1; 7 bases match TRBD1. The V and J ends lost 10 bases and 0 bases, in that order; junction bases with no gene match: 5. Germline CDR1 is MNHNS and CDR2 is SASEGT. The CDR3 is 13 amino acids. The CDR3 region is CANRDSMNTEAFF. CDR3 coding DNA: TGTGCCAATCGGGACAGCATGAACACTGAAGCTTTCTTT.